In this sample, the clone carrying this TCR beta chain turned up a few times. What it binds is not known. Preparation of the TCRbeta library used unique molecular identifiers. TCRdb reprocessed the PCR reads with MiXCR, giving one entry per CDR3 protein. The sample shows 700,000 to 950,000 distinct CDR3 sequences, roughly 15% of them seen only once. The data stem from a study of T-cell reconstitution after alpha-beta-depleted transplantation in children. The study, taken as a whole, reports: Reports say that about two months after transplant, the alpha-beta T cells came out of several hundred graft clones that had expanded.

Trimming cost V 0 bases and J 6 bases; bases outside gene matches: 7. The germline V gene has CDR1 DFQATT and CDR2 SNEGSKA (reference sequence). CDR3 length equals 14 residues. The chain employs TRBV20-1 and TRBJ1-1, with TRBD1 matching 7 bases. The specimen was PBMCs, mostly from graft donor cells, collected 360 days after TCRalphabeta/CD19-depleted stem cell transplant. The TCR was taken from a male patient aged 10 to 17 who had a stem cell transplant for acute lymphoblastic leukemia, so the T cells may come from the graft donor. CDR3 in DNA: TGCAGTGCTAGAGATAGCAGGGGGGTCGCTGAAGCTTTCTTT. Encoded protein: CSARDSRGVAEAFF.